Each of the 9 T cell receptor beta chains below was sequenced from the same sample in a study of T and B cells in COVID-19 patients. From blood, about 230-500 ng of genomic DNA served as TRB template. BIOMED2 TRB-A/B primer pools were used in multiplex TRB PCR. Via MiXCR, TCRdb re-called the multiplex PCR reads, giving one row per CDR3 protein. The sample consists of roughly 7,800 distinct CDR3 sequences, 26% of them appearing once. Sequencing input: blood. Receptors originate from a human donor with active COVID-19.

The sample holds a few counts of this clonotype. Written as DNA, the CDR3 is TGTGCCAGTAGTATAGAAGGCACTGGGCTTTCTGGCTACACCTTC. Protein product: CASSIEGTGLSGYTF. The gene calls are TRBV19 and TRBJ1-2; D is ambiguous. Trimming left V 0 bases short and J 7 bases short, with 15 bases between. This CDR3 spans 15 amino acids. Germline assignment: CDR1 LNHDA and CDR2 SQIVND (reference sequence).

As to this clonotype: One end of the junction does not line up with germline, which may come from a read error. The gene calls are TRBV11-1 and TRBJ2-5; D might be TRBD1 (5 bases). The CDR3 loop spans 14 amino acids. Germline-derived CDR1 and CDR2 are SGHAT and FQDESV (reference sequence). The CDR3 region is CASSQDKGRTVQYF. CDR3 nucleotides: TGCGCCAGCAGCCAAGATAAGGGGCGCACAGTACAGTACTTC.

The chain employs TRBV6-4 and TRBJ2-3; the match to TRBD2 covers 9 bases. The CDR3 spans 16 residues. From germline, CDR1 is MRHNA and CDR2 SNTAGT. V trimming: 2 bases; J trimming: 6 bases; junction bases outside the gene matches: 9. CDR3 sequence (DNA): TGTGCCAGCAGTGACGGGAGGGCTAGCGGGGCCGATACGCAGTATTTT. This gives the protein CASSDGRASGADTQYF.

The chain links TRBV10-1 to TRBJ2-3; D is possibly TRBD2 (6 bases). Deletions cut 7 bases from V and 4 bases from J, with 15 bases between. Germline CDR1 reads WNHNN; CDR2 reads SYGVQD (reference sequence). This CDR3 has 14 residues. The chain's CDR3 is CASNGGNDADTQYF. CDR3 DNA sequence: TGCGCCAGCAACGGGGGAAACGACGCAGATACGCAGTATTTT.

The chain uses TRBV14 and TRBJ2-2; 11 bases map to TRBD2. Germline V gene sequence: CDR1 SGHDN, CDR2 FVKESK. The CDR3 spans 15 residues. The junction had 2 bases not matched to a gene; V was cut back by 4 bases and J by 4 bases. The CDR3 nucleotides are TGTGCCAGCAGCCTGGGACTAGCGGTCACCGGGGAGCTGTTTTTT. This sequence encodes CASSLGLAVTGELFF.

CDR3 in DNA: TGTGCCAGCAGTTTAAAAAGTAGCGGTGGGGGGGCCCGAACATCCGAAGCTTTCTTT. It codes for CASSLKSSGGGARTSEAFF. This chain links TRBV27 with TRBJ1-1; TRBD1 is a possible D gene (6 bases). Per germline, CDR1 MNHEY and CDR2 SMNVEV (reference sequence). V was clipped by 2 bases and J by 8 bases, with 30 bases between them. The CDR3 runs to 19 residues.

The table lists this clonotype with many counts. The chain has TRBV19 and TRBJ1-1, with D possibly TRBD1 on 5 matching bases. CDR1 and CDR2 (germline): LNHDA, SQIVND (reference sequence). V was trimmed by 6 bases and J by 0 bases, leaving 14 bases between them. This CDR3 comprises 15 residues. The CDR3 DNA follows: TGTGCCAGTAGGGGCAGGGCTTTCGTGAACACTGAAGCTTTCTTT. It translates to CASRGRAFVNTEAFF.

This chain uses TRBV12-3 or TRBV12-4 with TRBJ2-1; TRBD1 or TRBD2 may be the D gene (5 bases each). V shed 3 bases and J shed 16 bases, with 16 bases lying between them. The CDR3 sequence is 12 residues long. As DNA, the CDR3 is TGTGCCAGCAGTTTCGCCGGGACCCGTCCTTTCTTC. Protein product: CASSFAGTRPFF.

Only a few counts were recorded for this clonotype. The chain's CDR3 is CASSLIPGLGEDTQYF. The CDR3 DNA is TGTGCCAGCAGCTTAATTCCCGGACTAGGGGAGGATACGCAGTATTTT. The V gene is TRBV5-4, the J gene TRBJ2-3; 7 nucleotides line up with TRBD2. The length of the CDR3 is 16 residues. Losses at the gene ends were 2 bases for V and 6 bases for J; bases not matched to a gene: 12. Germline loops: CDR1 SGHNT, CDR2 YYREEE (reference sequence). Full variable domain (rest looked up from reference TRBV5-4 and TRBJ2-3): ETGVTQSPTHLIKTRGQQVTLRCSSQSGHNTVSWYQQALGQGPQFIFQYYREEENGRGNFPPRFSGLQFPNYSSELNVNALELDDSALYLCASSLIPGLGEDTQYFGPGTRLTVL.